Listed here is a single TCR beta chain. What it binds is not known. The entry originates in a study of PD-1 blockade in classical Hodgkin lymphoma. Study-wide results and caveats: Newly diagnosed patients had baseline TCR diversity that was reportedly lower than that of healthy donors. CD4+ but not CD8+ TCR diversity rose significantly by C4D1. Repertoire differences lack defined causes, possibly disease activity or prior therapy.

Looked up from germline, CDR1 is SGHRS and CDR2 is YFSETQ. There are 16 residues in the CDR3. The V end was cut by 0 bases, the J end by 8 bases, with 18 bases between. Measured with immunoSEQ multiplex PCR; TCRdb has only the in-frame clones, and not every one. This table has about 58,000 clones, 88% appearing once. With no exception, relapse followed autologous stem cell transplantation in all patients, and brentuximab vedotin exposure varied. The chain joins TRBV5-1 to TRBJ2-4; a weak D match, TRBD2 (5 bases). Sequencing was performed on peripheral blood mononuclear cells (PBMCs), taken before the second cycle of nivolumab. The sequence was obtained from a human donor with classical Hodgkin lymphoma. CDR3 in DNA: TGCGCCAGCAGCTTGGGGCCAACCGAGGGTTTGGACATTCAGTACTTC. It translates to CASSLGPTEGLDIQYF.